The 3 T cell receptor beta chains below come from one sample, sequenced in a study of blood T cell repertoires in COVID-19. Generated by immunoSEQ multiplex PCR, the TCRdb table keeps only in-frame clones and is missing some. The sample holds 390,000 or so clones, 85% to 90% seen once. Material: PBMCs or T cells enriched from blood (not recorded which). Source of these receptors: a woman aged 50 to 65 who had recovered from COVID-19.

This chain uses TRBV11-1 with TRBJ1-1, with D unresolved. The CDR3 length is 14 residues. Germline CDR1 SGHAT, CDR2 FQDESV (reference sequence). Between the trimmed V and J ends, which lost 1 base and 8 bases, there was a span of 14 bases. The CDR3 sequence is CASSLVLTYGEAFF. In DNA form, the CDR3 reads TGTGCCAGCAGCTTAGTTTTGACATACGGAGAAGCTTTCTTT.

This chain links TRBV5-1 with TRBJ1-1; D gene uncertain. Germline loops: CDR1 SGHRS, CDR2 YFSETQ. CDR3 length: 15 amino acids. Trimming removed 4 bases from V and 2 bases from J, with 15 bases in between. The CDR3 nucleotides read TGCGCCAGCAGCCTCCCGACAAGTACAAACACTGAAGCTTTCTTT. Protein product: CASSLPTSTNTEAFF.

CDR3 DNA: TGTGCCAGCAAGAGGACAGGAGTCGGCGAGCAGTACTTC. This encodes CASKRTGVGEQYF. The chain couples TRBV13 to TRBJ2-7; 7 nucleotides match TRBD1. V gave up 7 bases and J gave up 6 bases; unmatched junction bases: 9. Germline loops: CDR1 PRHDT, CDR2 FYEKMQ (reference sequence). CDR3 length: 13 amino acids.